One and the same sample provided the 21 T cell receptor beta chains below, sequenced in a study of blood T cell repertoires in COVID-19. Profiled with immunoSEQ multiplex PCR; TCRdb holds only in-frame clones, not every one. The sample has 180,000 or so clones, approximately 89% seen once; the top ten hold 6.2%. What was sequenced was PBMCs or T cells enriched from blood (not recorded which). These receptors originate from a man between 40 and 49 years old who had recovered from COVID-19.

The CDR3 region is CASSFQGTYNSPLHF. The CDR3 DNA is TGTGCCAGCAGTTTCCAGGGAACCTATAATTCACCCCTCCACTTT. The chain uses TRBV28 and TRBJ1-6; D perhaps matches TRBD1 (5 bases). V lost 3 bases to trimming and J lost 2 bases, with 8 bases between them. The CDR3 contains 15 residues. Germline CDR1 is MDHEN and CDR2 is SYDVKM.

The J gene is TRBJ1-1, the V gene TRBV7-9; TRBD1 matches 10 bases. Trimming cost V 2 bases and J 1 base; bases outside gene matches: 4. CDR1 is SEHNR, CDR2 FQNEAQ, per germline (reference sequence). CDR3 length equals 16 residues. The CDR3 region is CASSLIGTGENTEAFF. The CDR3 DNA reads as TGTGCCAGCAGCTTAATAGGGACAGGGGAGAACACTGAAGCTTTCTTT.

The chain combines TRBV19 with TRBJ1-5; tentative D call: TRBD1 (6 bases). V dropped 4 bases and J dropped 5 bases, with 24 bases sitting between them. The germline V gene encodes CDR1 LNHDA and CDR2 SQIVND (reference sequence). CDR3 length equals 18 residues. The CDR3 bases are TGTGCCAGTAGTAGAAGACAGACAGGACAGATGAGCGATCAGCCCCAGCATTTT. It encodes CASSRRQTGQMSDQPQHF.

DNA of the CDR3: TGCAGCGTGGGACACGAGTATGGCTACACCTTC. Translated, it gives CSVGHEYGYTF. The gene calls are TRBV29-1 and TRBJ1-2, with D maybe TRBD1 (6 bases). Trimming removed 6 bases at V and 5 bases at J, with 10 bases between. Germline loops: CDR1 SQVTM, CDR2 ANQGSEA. This CDR3 contains 11 residues.

V is TRBV28 and J is TRBJ1-3; tentatively, D is TRBD1 (5 bases). Germline V gene data show CDR1 as MDHEN and CDR2 as SYDVKM. The CDR3 has 12 amino acids. Trimming removed 4 bases at V and 8 bases at J, with 9 bases between. CDR3 region: CASSSAGDTIYF. For the CDR3, the DNA is TGTGCCAGCAGTTCCGCGGGGGACACCATATATTTT.

The chain is built from TRBV2 and TRBJ2-2; no definite D call. The V and J ends lost 5 bases and 4 bases respectively, with 8 bases between them. The CDR3 contains 13 residues. Germline V gene data show CDR1 as SNHLY and CDR2 as FYNNEI. The CDR3 sequence: CASSSLRTGELFF. The DNA for the CDR3 is TGTGCCAGCAGTTCTCTACGCACCGGGGAGCTGTTTTTT.

The chain recombines TRBV5-1 with TRBJ2-1; D is uncertain. Trimming removed 4 bases at V and 6 bases at J, with 11 bases between. Germline V gene lookup returns CDR1 SGHRS and CDR2 YFSETQ. The CDR3 spans 13 residues. Here the CDR3 DNA reads TGCGCCAGCAGCCCGCGGATTGGCAATGAGCAGTTCTTC. It encodes CASSPRIGNEQFF. Combining the CDR3 with reference TRBV5-1 and TRBJ2-1 gives the whole variable domain KAGVTQTPRYLIKTRGQQVTLSCSPISGHRSVSWYQQTPGQGLQFLFEYFSETQRNKGNFPGRFSGRQFSNSRSEMNVSTLELGDSALYLCASSPRIGNEQFFGPGTRLTVL.

V gene TRBV18 combines with J gene TRBJ2-7, with a possible D match to TRBD1 (6 bases). With 2 bases removed from V and 0 bases from J, the gap between germline ends came to 8 bases. The CDR3 spans 14 residues. The germline gives CDR1 KGHSH, CDR2 LQKENI. DNA for the CDR3: TGTGCCAGCTCACCAGGACAGTACTCCTACGAGCAGTACTTC. This codes for CASSPGQYSYEQYF.

The chain couples TRBV19 to TRBJ1-6, with D perhaps matching TRBD1 (6 bases). V was shortened by 7 bases and J by 5 bases, with 9 bases between the two germline ends. The CDR3 covers 13 residues. The germline CDR1 and CDR2 sequences are LNHDA and SQIVND (reference sequence). CDR3 in DNA: TGTGCCAGTAACAGGGCTAATAATTCACCCCTCCACTTT. Translating gives CASNRANNSPLHF.

The rearrangement uses TRBV6-6 and TRBJ2-7; tentatively, D is TRBD2 (6 bases). V was trimmed by 5 bases and J by 0 bases, leaving 14 bases between them. CDR1 is MNHNY and CDR2 is SVGAGI in the germline V gene (reference sequence). The length of the CDR3 is 15 residues. The DNA for the CDR3 is TGTGCCAGCAGTGCCGGGACTTATACCTCCTACGAGCAGTACTTC. Translated, it gives CASSAGTYTSYEQYF.

The rearrangement joins TRBV10-2 to TRBJ2-7; 10 bases map to TRBD2. The CDR3 consists of 15 residues. Germline trimming cut 5 bases from V and 6 bases from J; bases unmatched to any gene: 10. Per the germline V gene, CDR1 is WSHSY and CDR2 is SAAADI. CDR3 sequence reads: CASSLSGRALVEQYF. The CDR3 coding sequence is TGCGCCAGCAGTCTGAGCGGGAGGGCCCTAGTCGAGCAGTACTTC.

The V call is TRBV29-1, the J call TRBJ1-2, with D perhaps TRBD1 (5 bases). Trimming removed 0 bases from V and 5 bases from J, with 16 bases in between. This CDR3 region has 15 residues. Per germline, CDR1 SQVTM and CDR2 ANQGSEA. The CDR3 reads CSVEDLSGNLYGYTF. In DNA, the CDR3 is TGCAGCGTTGAAGATCTTTCAGGGAATCTTTATGGCTACACCTTC. Full variable domain (outside the CDR3, taken from reference TRBV29-1 and TRBJ1-2): SAVISQKPSRDICQRGTSLTIQCQVDSQVTMMFWYRQQPGQSLTLIATANQGSEATYESGFVIDKFPISRPNLTFSTLTVSNMSPEDSSIYLCSVEDLSGNLYGYTFGSGTRLTVV.

The chain links TRBV28 to TRBJ1-2; D is unclear. V lost 5 bases to trimming and J lost 2 bases, with 15 bases between them. CDR3 size: 15 residues. CDR1 and CDR2 (germline): MDHEN, SYDVKM. In nucleotides, the CDR3 is TGTGCCAGCAGTACCCCCACGGGAGGAAACTATGGCTACACCTTC. Translated: CASSTPTGGNYGYTF.

The rearrangement joins TRBV10-2 to TRBJ2-5; 7 bases agree with TRBD1. This CDR3 spans 14 amino acids. Per the germline V gene, CDR1 is WSHSY and CDR2 is SAAADI. Unmatched junction bases numbered 2, after V lost 1 base and J lost 3 bases. In nucleotides, the CDR3 is TGCGCCAGCAGTGAGTTGACAGGGAAAGAGACCCAGTACTTC. Translating it yields CASSELTGKETQYF.

This clone was found a few times. This sequence joins TRBV9 and TRBJ2-7, with 13 positions matching TRBD2. V trimming: 4 bases; J trimming: 4 bases; junction bases outside the gene matches: 8. The CDR3 length is 16 residues. Germline CDR1 is SGDLS and CDR2 is YYNGEE. This chain's CDR3 is CASSPRGTSGNYEQYF. CDR3 coding DNA: TGTGCCAGCAGCCCAAGAGGGACTAGCGGGAATTACGAGCAGTACTTC. Based on the CDR3 plus reference TRBV9 and TRBJ2-7, the full variable domain is DSGVTQTPKHLITATGQRVTLRCSPRSGDLSVYWYQQSLDQGLQFLIQYYNGEERAKGNILERFSAQQFPDLHSELNLSSLELGDSALYFCASSPRGTSGNYEQYFGPGTRLTVT.

This clone came up a few times. The chain joins TRBV3-1 (or the pseudogene TRBV3-2) to TRBJ1-1, with unresolved D. This CDR3 comprises 13 residues. Trimming removed 4 bases from V and 8 bases from J, with 14 bases in between. CDR1 is LGHDT, CDR2 YNNKEL, per germline (reference sequence). The CDR3, as DNA: TGTGCCAGCAGCCTCAAGGGAGCGTCAGAAGCTTTCTTT. This codes for CASSLKGASEAFF.

The chain joins TRBV10-3 to TRBJ2-3, with 10 bases identical to TRBD1. This CDR3 contains 17 residues. CDR1 and CDR2 (germline): ENHRY, SYGVKD. V gave up 4 bases and J gave up 3 bases; unmatched junction bases: 10. The CDR3 nucleotides read TGTGCCATCAGTGGCCCCCCGGGACAGGGGAGAACAGATACGCAGTATTTT. Its translation: CAISGPPGQGRTDTQYF.

This chain links TRBV12-3 or TRBV12-4 with TRBJ1-2; D is undetermined. Trimming removed 8 bases at V and 4 bases at J, with 11 bases between. The CDR3 extends over 12 amino acids. The CDR3 nucleotides are TGTGCCAGCGGCAGTTTTGCCTATGGCTACACCTTC. Amino acid sequence: CASGSFAYGYTF.

The rearrangement joins TRBV7-3 to TRBJ2-1; perhaps TRBD2 as D (5 bases). The CDR3 totals 12 residues. Germline CDR1 SGHTA, CDR2 FQGTGA. V lost 4 bases and J lost 7, with 8 bases in between. Here the CDR3 DNA reads TGTGCCAGCAGCTCGGGGATGAATGAGCAGTTCTTC. It yields the protein CASSSGMNEQFF.

The V and J genes are TRBV10-2 and TRBJ2-1, with D perhaps TRBD1 (6 bases). The CDR3 covers 17 residues. Germline CDR1 is WSHSY and CDR2 is SAAADI. Trimming took 6 bases from V and 0 from J, leaving 18 bases between them. CDR3 amino acids: CASRVTLHRDSYNEQFF. The CDR3 DNA reads TGCGCCAGCAGGGTAACCCTTCACAGGGACTCCTACAATGAGCAGTTCTTC.

This chain uses TRBV10-3 with TRBJ1-2; 8 bases map to TRBD1. The CDR3 is 14 amino acids. With 6 bases clipped from V and 6 bases from J, the junction kept 9 bases outside the gene matches. Looked up from germline, CDR1 is ENHRY and CDR2 is SYGVKD. The CDR3 region has the DNA TGTGCCATCAGGATCAGGGGGCTGGGGGATGGCTACACCTTC. This gives the protein CAIRIRGLGDGYTF.